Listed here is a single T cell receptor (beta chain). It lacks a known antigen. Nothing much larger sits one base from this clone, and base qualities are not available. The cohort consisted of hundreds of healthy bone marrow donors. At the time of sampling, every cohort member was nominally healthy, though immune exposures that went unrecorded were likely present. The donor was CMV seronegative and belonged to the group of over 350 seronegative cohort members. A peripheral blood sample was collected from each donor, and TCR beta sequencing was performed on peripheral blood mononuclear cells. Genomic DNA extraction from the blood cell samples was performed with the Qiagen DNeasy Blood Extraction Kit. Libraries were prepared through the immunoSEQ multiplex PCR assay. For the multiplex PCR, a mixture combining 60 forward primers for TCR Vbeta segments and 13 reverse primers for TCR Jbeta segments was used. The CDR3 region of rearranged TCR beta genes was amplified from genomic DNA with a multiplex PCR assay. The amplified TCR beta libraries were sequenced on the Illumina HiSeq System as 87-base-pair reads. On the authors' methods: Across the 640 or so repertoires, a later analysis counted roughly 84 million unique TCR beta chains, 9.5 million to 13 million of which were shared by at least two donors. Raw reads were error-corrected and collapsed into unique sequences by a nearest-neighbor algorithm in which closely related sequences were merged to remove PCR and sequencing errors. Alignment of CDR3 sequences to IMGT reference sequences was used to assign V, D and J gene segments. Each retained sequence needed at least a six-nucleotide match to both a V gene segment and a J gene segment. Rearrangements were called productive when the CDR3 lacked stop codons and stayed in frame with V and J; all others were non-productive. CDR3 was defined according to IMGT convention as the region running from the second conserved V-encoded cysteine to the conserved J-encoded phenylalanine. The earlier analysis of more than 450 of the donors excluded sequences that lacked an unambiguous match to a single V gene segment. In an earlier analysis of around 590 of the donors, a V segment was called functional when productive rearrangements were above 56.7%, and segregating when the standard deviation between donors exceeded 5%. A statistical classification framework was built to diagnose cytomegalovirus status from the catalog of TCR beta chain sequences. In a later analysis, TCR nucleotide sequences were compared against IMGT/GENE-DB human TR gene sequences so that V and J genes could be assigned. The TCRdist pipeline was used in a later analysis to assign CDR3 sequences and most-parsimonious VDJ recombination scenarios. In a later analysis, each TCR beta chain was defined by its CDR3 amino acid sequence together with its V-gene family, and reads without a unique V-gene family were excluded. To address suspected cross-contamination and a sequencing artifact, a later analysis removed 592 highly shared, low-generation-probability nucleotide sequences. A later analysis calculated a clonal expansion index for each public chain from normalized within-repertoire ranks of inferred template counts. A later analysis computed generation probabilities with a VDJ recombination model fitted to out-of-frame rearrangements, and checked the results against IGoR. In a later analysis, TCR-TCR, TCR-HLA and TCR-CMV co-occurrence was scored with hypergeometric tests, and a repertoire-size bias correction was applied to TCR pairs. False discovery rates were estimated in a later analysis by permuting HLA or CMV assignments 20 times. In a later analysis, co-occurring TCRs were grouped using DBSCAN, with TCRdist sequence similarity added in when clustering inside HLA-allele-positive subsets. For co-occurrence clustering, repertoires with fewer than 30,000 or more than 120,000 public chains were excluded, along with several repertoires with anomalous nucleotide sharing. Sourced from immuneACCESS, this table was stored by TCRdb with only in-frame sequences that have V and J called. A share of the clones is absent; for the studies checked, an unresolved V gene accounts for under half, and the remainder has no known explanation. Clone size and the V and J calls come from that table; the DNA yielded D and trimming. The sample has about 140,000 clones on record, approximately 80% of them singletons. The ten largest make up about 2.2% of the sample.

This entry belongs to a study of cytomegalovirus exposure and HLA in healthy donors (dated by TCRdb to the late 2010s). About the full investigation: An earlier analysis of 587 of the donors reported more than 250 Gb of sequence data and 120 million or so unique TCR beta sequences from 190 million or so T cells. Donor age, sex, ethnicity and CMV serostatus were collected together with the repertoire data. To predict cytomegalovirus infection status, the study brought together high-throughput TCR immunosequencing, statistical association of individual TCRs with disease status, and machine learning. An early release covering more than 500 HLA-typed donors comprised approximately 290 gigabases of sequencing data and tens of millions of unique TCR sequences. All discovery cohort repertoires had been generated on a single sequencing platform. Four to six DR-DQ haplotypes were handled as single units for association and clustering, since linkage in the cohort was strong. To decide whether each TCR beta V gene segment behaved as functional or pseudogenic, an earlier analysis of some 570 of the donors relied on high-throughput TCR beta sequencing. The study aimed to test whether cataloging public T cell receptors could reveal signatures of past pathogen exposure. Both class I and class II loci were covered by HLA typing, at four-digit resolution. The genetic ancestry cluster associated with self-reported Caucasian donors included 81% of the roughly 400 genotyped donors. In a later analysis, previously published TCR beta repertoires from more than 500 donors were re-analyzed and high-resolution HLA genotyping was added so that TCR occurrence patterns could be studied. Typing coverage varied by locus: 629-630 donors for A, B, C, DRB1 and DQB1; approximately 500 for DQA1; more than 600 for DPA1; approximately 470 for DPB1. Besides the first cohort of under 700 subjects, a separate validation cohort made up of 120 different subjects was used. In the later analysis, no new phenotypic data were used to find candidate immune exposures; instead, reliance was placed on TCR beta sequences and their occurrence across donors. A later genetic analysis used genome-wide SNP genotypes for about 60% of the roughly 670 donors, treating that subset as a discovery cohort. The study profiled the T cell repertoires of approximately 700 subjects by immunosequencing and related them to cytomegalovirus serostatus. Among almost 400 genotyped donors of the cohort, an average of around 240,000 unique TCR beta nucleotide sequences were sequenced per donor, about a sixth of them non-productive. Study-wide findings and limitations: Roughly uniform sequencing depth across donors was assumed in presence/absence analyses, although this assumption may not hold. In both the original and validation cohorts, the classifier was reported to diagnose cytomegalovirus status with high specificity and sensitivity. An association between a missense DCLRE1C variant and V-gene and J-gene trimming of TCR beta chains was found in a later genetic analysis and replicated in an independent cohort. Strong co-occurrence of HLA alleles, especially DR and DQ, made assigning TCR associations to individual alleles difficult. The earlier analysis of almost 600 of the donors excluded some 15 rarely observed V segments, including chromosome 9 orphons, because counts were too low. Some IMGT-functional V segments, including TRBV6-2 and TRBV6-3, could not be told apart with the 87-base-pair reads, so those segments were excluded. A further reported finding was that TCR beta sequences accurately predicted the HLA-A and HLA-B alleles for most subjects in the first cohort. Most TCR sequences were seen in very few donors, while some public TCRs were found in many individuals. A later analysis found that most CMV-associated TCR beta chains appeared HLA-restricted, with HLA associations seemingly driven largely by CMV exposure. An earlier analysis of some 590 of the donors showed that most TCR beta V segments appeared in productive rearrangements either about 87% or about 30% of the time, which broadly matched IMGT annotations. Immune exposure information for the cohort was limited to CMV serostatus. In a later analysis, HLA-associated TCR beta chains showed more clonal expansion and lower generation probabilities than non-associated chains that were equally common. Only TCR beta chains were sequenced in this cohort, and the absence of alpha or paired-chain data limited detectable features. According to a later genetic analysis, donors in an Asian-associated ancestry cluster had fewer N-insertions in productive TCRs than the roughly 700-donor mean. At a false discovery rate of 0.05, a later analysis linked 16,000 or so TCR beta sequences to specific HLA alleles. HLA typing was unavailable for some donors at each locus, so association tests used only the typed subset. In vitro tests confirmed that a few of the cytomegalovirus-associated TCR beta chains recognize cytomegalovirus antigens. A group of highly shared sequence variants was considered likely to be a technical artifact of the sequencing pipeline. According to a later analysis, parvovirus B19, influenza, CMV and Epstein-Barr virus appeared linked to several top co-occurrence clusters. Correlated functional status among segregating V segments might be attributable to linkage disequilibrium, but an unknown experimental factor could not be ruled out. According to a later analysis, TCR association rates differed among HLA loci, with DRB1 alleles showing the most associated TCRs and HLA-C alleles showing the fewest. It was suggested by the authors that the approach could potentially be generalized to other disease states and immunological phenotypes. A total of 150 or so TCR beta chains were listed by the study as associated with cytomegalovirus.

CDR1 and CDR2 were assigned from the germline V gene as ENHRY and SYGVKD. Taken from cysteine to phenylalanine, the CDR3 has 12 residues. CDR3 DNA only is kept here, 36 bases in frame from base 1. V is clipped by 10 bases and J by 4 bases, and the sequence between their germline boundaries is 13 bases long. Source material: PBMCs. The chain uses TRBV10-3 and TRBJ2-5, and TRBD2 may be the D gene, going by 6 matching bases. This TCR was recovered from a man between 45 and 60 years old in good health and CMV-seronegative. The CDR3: CATTQGGETQYF. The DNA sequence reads TGTGCCACAACCCAGGGAGGAGAGACCCAGTACTTC.